Below, 10 T cell receptor beta chains from the same sample are listed, as sequenced in a study of T cell changes during pregnancy in multiple sclerosis. The assay was immunoSEQ multiplex PCR, and TCRdb's table has in-frame clones only and misses some. The table shows about 110,000 clones, with about 90% occurring only once. The sequencing used peripheral blood, collected in the third trimester of pregnancy. The origin of the receptors is a female donor with multiple sclerosis, enrolled in a pregnancy study.

V is TRBV5-6 and J is TRBJ2-1; TRBD2 matches at 14 bases. In germline, CDR1 is SGHDT, CDR2 YYEEEE. The V gene end was trimmed by 4 bases and the J gene end by 5 bases; junction bases not matched to a gene: 8. CDR3 length: 17 amino acids. The CDR3 coding sequence is TGTGCCAGCAGCGTGGGACTAGCGGGAGACTTCCACAATGAGCAGTTCTTC. It codes for CASSVGLAGDFHNEQFF.

This clone has just one count. The V gene is TRBV30, the J gene TRBJ1-1, with D possibly matching TRBD1 (6 bases). The CDR3 loop spans 11 amino acids. Germline-derived CDR1 and CDR2 are GTSNPN and SVGIG (reference sequence). V was trimmed by 6 bases and J by 11 bases, leaving 16 bases between them. CDR3 loop: CACGQGSWAFF. CDR3 coding DNA: TGTGCCTGTGGGCAGGGGAGTTGGGCTTTCTTT.

The V call is TRBV6-5, the J call TRBJ1-2, with 7 bases matching TRBD1. V lost 6 bases to trimming and J lost 4 bases; unmatched junction nucleotides: 11. The germline gives CDR1 MNHEY, CDR2 SVGAGI. CDR3 length: 15 amino acids. In DNA, the CDR3 is TGTGCCAGCAGACCACGACAGGGCTTAGGCTATGGCTACACCTTC. Translated: CASRPRQGLGYGYTF.

This clone was seen only once. The genes are TRBV19 and TRBJ2-7; 9 bases are shared with TRBD2. Losses at the gene ends were 5 bases for V and 3 bases for J; bases not matched to a gene: 5. This CDR3 contains 14 residues. Looked up from germline, CDR1 is LNHDA and CDR2 is SQIVND (reference sequence). CDR3 sequence reads: CASSPLAGNYEQYF. CDR3 nucleotides: TGTGCCAGTAGTCCCCTAGCGGGAAACTACGAGCAGTACTTC.

The chain has TRBV19 and TRBJ2-7, with TRBD1 as a possible D gene (6 bases). The germline V and J ends were trimmed by 5 bases and 4 bases, with 15 bases remaining between them. Germline V gives CDR1 LNHDA, CDR2 SQIVND (reference sequence). This CDR3 has 14 residues. CDR3 bases: TGTGCCAGTAGTCCCAAAGGACAGCTTTACGAGCAGTACTTC. Protein product: CASSPKGQLYEQYF.

V and J are TRBV6-6 and TRBJ2-7; maybe TRBD2 (5 bases). This CDR3 region has 15 residues. The germline CDR1 and CDR2 sequences are MNHNY and SVGAGI (reference sequence). Deletions cut 4 bases from V and 3 bases from J, with 16 bases between. CDR3: CASSSPTLASYEQYF. In DNA form, the CDR3 reads TGTGCCAGCAGTTCGCCGACCTTAGCGAGCTACGAGCAGTACTTC.

The V gene is TRBV28, the J gene TRBJ1-5; possible D gene TRBD1, 6 bases. From germline, CDR1 is MDHEN and CDR2 SYDVKM. The ends were cut back, 3 bases at V and 5 bases at J, with 11 bases in the middle. This CDR3 is built from 14 residues. The DNA of the CDR3 is TGTGCCAGCAGTTTCAATCAGGGGTATCAGCCCCAGCATTTT. Translation: CASSFNQGYQPQHF. The whole variable domain, filled in from reference TRBV28 and TRBJ1-5, reads DVKVTQSSRYLVKRTGEKVFLECVQDMDHENMFWYRQDPGLGLRLIYFSYDVKMKEKGDIPEGYSVSREKKERFSLILESASTNQTSMYLCASSFNQGYQPQHFGDGTRLSIL.

The gene calls are TRBV2 and TRBJ1-2; 7 positions agree with TRBD1. V was pared by 7 bases and J by 3 bases, with 17 bases of the junction left unmatched. Germline V gene lookup returns CDR1 SNHLY and CDR2 FYNNEI. The CDR3 loop spans 17 amino acids. The CDR3 DNA is TGTGCCAGCACCCCGTTCGATGTCCGGCAGGGGGACTATGGCTACACCTTC. Translated: CASTPFDVRQGDYGYTF.

This rearrangement joins TRBV5-5 to TRBJ2-2, with 10 bases matching TRBD2. J gave up 5 bases and V 1 base, and 2 bases lay outside the gene matches. The CDR3 totals 15 residues. CDR1 and CDR2 (germline): SGHKS, YYEKEE (reference sequence). The CDR3 bases are TGTGCCAGCAGCTTGCTGACTAGCGGGACCGGGGAGCTGTTTTTT. Protein sequence: CASSLLTSGTGELFF.

The chain uses TRBV14 and TRBJ2-3, with D maybe TRBD2 (6 bases). Germline values: CDR1 SGHDN, CDR2 FVKESK. Between the trimmed V and J ends, which lost 0 bases and 2 bases, there was a span of 9 bases. CDR3 length equals 15 residues. The chain's CDR3 is CASSQDPGATDTQYF. The CDR3 bases are TGTGCCAGCAGCCAAGACCCGGGAGCCACAGATACGCAGTATTTT.